A single T cell receptor beta chain is shown here with its context. Treatment: roughly 20 received Ad26.COV2.S at low or high dose, single or two shots; roughly five received placebo; per-sample allocation not given. Sample collection was performed on day 63 after the first vaccine or placebo injection. Only in-frame clones appear in the TCRdb table, and some are missing; sequencing was by immunoSEQ multiplex PCR. The sample holds about 410,000 clones, about 90% seen once. This CDR3 spans 14 amino acids. From germline, CDR1 is MNHEY and CDR2 SVGEGT. The ends were cut back, 5 bases at V and 6 bases at J, with 14 bases in the middle. The source of the sample is a study of Ad26.COV2.S vaccination and SARS-CoV-2 variants.

The sample in question was peripheral blood, obtained in a trial of Ad26.COV2.S vaccine versus placebo. The chain carries TRBV6-2 or TRBV6-3 and TRBJ1-5; D is ambiguous. The TCR was taken from a person between 18 and 65 years old who received the Ad26.COV2.S COVID-19 vaccine or a placebo. CDR3 sequence (DNA): TGTGCCAGCAGTCCCCCGTTCCCACGTCAGCCCCAGCATTTT. Its translation: CASSPPFPRQPQHF.